Shown below are 18 T cell receptor beta chains from a single sample sequenced in a study of Ad26.COV2.S vaccination and SARS-CoV-2 variants. Generated by immunoSEQ multiplex PCR, the TCRdb table keeps only in-frame clones and is missing some. Here the sample spans about 400,000 clones, around four fifths being singletons. Treatment of the sample: 15 to 20 received Ad26.COV2.S at low or high dose, single or two shots; five or six received placebo; per-sample allocation not given. Repertoires come from day 63 after the first vaccine or placebo injection. The material sequenced was peripheral blood, taken in a trial of Ad26.COV2.S vaccine versus placebo. These TCRs come from a person aged 18 to 59 who received the Ad26.COV2.S COVID-19 vaccine or a placebo.

The chain couples TRBV18 to TRBJ1-1; the D gene is possibly TRBD1 (5 bases). The CDR3 sequence is 16 residues long. The germline gives CDR1 KGHSH, CDR2 LQKENI. V lost 3 bases, J lost 1 base, and 15 bases lay in between. The CDR3 reads CASSPVRDLENTEAFF. The CDR3 DNA sequence: TGTGCCAGCTCACCTGTGAGGGACCTGGAGAACACTGAAGCTTTCTTT.

The rearrangement links TRBV7-9 to TRBJ1-2; 8 bases fit TRBD1. Trimming removed 5 bases from V and 0 bases from J; junction bases left unmatched: 8. This CDR3 contains 16 residues. Per germline, CDR1 SEHNR and CDR2 FQNEAQ (reference sequence). For the CDR3, the DNA is TGTGCCAGCAGCCGAAGTGGGACAGGTGCTAACTATGGCTACACCTTC. It specifies CASSRSGTGANYGYTF.

Comments on this clone: This is likely a read error, given that the CDR3 carries no conserved phenylalanine or tryptophan at its end. The DNA is left out, because the CDR3 cannot be placed on it with certainty; the CDR3 is given as TCRdb lists it. The chain has TRBV23-1 and TRBJ1-2. TRBV23-1 is an ORF, with its function uncertain. The CDR3 extends over 9 residues, inclusive of both ends. The CDR3 region is CASSQSEGK.

The J gene is TRBJ1-2, the V gene TRBV19; the D is unclear. V lost 5 bases and J 3 bases, leaving 22 bases between the germline ends. Germline CDR1 is LNHDA and CDR2 is SQIVND (reference sequence). The CDR3 is 17 amino acids. The CDR3 region is CASSSGNPQVTDYGYTF. The CDR3 DNA sequence: TGTGCCAGTAGTTCGGGTAATCCCCAAGTGACGGACTATGGCTACACCTTC. The full variable domain, with the rest looked up from reference TRBV19 and TRBJ1-2, is DGGITQSPKYLFRKEGQNVTLSCEQNLNHDAMYWYRQDPGQGLRLIYYSQIVNDFQKGDIAEGYSVSREKKESFPLTVTSAQKNPTAFYLCASSSGNPQVTDYGYTFGSGTRLTVV.

The chain carries TRBV11-3 and TRBJ1-5; TRBD1 might be the D (5 bases). The CDR3 sequence is 13 residues long. Trimming shortened V by 10 bases and J by 4 bases, and 14 bases separated the two germline ends. The germline V gene has CDR1 SGHNT and CDR2 YENEEA. The CDR3 DNA is TGTGCCAACCGAGGCAGGGAAAATCAGCCCCAGCATTTT. The encoded protein is CANRGRENQPQHF.

The chain links TRBV9 to TRBJ2-7; tentatively, D is TRBD2 (5 bases). CDR1 is SGDLS, CDR2 YYNGEE, per germline. CDR3 length: 14 residues. The ends were cut back, 0 bases at V and 2 bases at J, with 9 bases in the middle. The CDR3 loop reads CASSVADFPYEQYF. In nucleotides, the CDR3 is TGTGCCAGCAGCGTAGCGGACTTCCCCTACGAGCAGTACTTC.

The chain combines TRBV4-3 with TRBJ2-3; D may be TRBD2 (5 bases). In germline, CDR1 is LGHNA, CDR2 YSLEER. Trimming removed 1 base from V and 12 bases from J, with 14 bases in between. The CDR3 has 13 amino acids. The CDR3: CASSQAGKTSQYF. Here the CDR3 DNA reads TGCGCCAGCAGCCAAGCGGGGAAAACATCCCAGTATTTT.

The CDR3, as DNA: TGTGCCAGCAGTGGGGACAGCCACTACGAGCAGTACTTC. Translating gives CASSGDSHYEQYF. The chain carries TRBV27 and TRBJ2-7; 7 nucleotides align to TRBD1. CDR1 is MNHEY, CDR2 SMNVEV, per germline (reference sequence). V shed 5 bases, J shed 3 bases, and the junction held 4 bases outside the gene matches. The CDR3 contains 13 residues.

The DNA of the CDR3 is TGTGCCAGCAGTTTATCGCCCGGGACAGGGAACACTGAAGCTTTCTTT. Residues: CASSLSPGTGNTEAFF. This chain joins TRBV27 and TRBJ1-1, with 8 bases fitting TRBD1. The V gene end was trimmed by 0 bases and the J gene end by 1 base; junction bases not matched to a gene: 4. CDR3 length: 16 amino acids. From germline, CDR1 is MNHEY and CDR2 SMNVEV (reference sequence).

The chain combines TRBV19 with TRBJ1-1; 7 nucleotides match TRBD1. Germline CDR1 LNHDA, CDR2 SQIVND (reference sequence). V gave up 0 bases and J gave up 1 base; unmatched junction bases: 2. This CDR3 has 15 residues. The CDR3 here is CASSIDAGGNTEAFF. CDR3 DNA sequence: TGTGCCAGTAGTATAGATGCAGGGGGGAACACTGAAGCTTTCTTT.

This chain connects TRBV5-6 to TRBJ1-2, with 7 nucleotides matching TRBD1. The germline V gene encodes CDR1 SGHDT and CDR2 YYEEEE. V was pared by 4 bases and J by 3 bases, with 3 bases of the junction left unmatched. The CDR3 totals 13 residues. The CDR3 DNA follows: TGTGCCAGCAGCCCTGACAGGGACTATGGCTACACCTTC. Translation gives CASSPDRDYGYTF.

The gene calls are TRBV5-4 and TRBJ1-1, with unresolved D. CDR1 and CDR2 from the germline V gene are SGHNT and YYREEE (reference sequence). The CDR3 runs 15 residues. Trimming removed 4 bases at V and 4 bases at J, with 17 bases between. This CDR3 reads CASSESRGSVTEAFF. DNA of the CDR3: TGTGCCAGCAGCGAGTCACGAGGGTCGGTCACTGAAGCTTTCTTT.

The chain links TRBV12-5 to TRBJ2-7; D is unclear. V was pared by 5 bases and J by 2 bases, with 10 bases between. This CDR3 has 13 residues. Germline values: CDR1 LGHNT, CDR2 FRNRAP. This chain's CDR3 is CASGHGPPYEQYF. DNA for the CDR3: TGTGCTAGTGGTCATGGGCCTCCCTACGAGCAGTACTTC.

The chain combines TRBV6-2 or TRBV6-3 with TRBJ2-7, with D possibly being TRBD1 or TRBD2 (5 bases each). The CDR3 is 16 residues long. Germline V gene sequence: CDR1 MNHEY, CDR2 SVGEGT. V was trimmed by 3 bases and J by 1 base, leaving 16 bases between them. The CDR3 DNA reads as TGTGCCAGCAGTTATCGTTCCCGGGGACCTTCCTACGAGCAGTACTTC. Encoded protein: CASSYRSRGPSYEQYF.

V usage is TRBV6-5 and J usage is TRBJ1-1; D ambiguous. Germline values: CDR1 MNHEY, CDR2 SVGAGI. The CDR3 has 13 residues. Deletions cut 2 bases from V and 4 bases from J, with 8 bases between. The CDR3 reads CASSYDRSTEAFF. CDR3 in DNA: TGTGCCAGCAGTTACGACCGGAGCACTGAAGCTTTCTTT.

The chain joins TRBV27 to TRBJ2-3; 7 nucleotides match TRBD2. Germline V gene sequence: CDR1 MNHEY, CDR2 SMNVEV (reference sequence). The ends lost 3 bases at V and 6 bases at J; junction bases unmatched: 3. This CDR3 spans 13 amino acids. CDR3: CASSFVGGDTQYF. CDR3 bases: TGTGCCAGCAGTTTTGTGGGGGGGGATACGCAGTATTTT.

The V gene is TRBV24-1, the J gene TRBJ2-3; no clear D gene. The CDR3 is 13 residues long. The V end was cut by 4 bases, the J end by 2 bases, with 6 bases between. Germline-derived CDR1 and CDR2 are KGHDR and SFDVKD. CDR3 in DNA: TGTGCCACCAGTGACAAAGTCACAGATACGCAGTATTTT. Translation: CATSDKVTDTQYF.

V gene TRBV7-9 combines with J gene TRBJ1-4; D not resolved. The CDR3 sequence is 15 residues long. V was cut by 1 base and J by 6 bases, with 12 bases left in between. Germline CDR1 is SEHNR and CDR2 is FQNEAQ (reference sequence). CDR3 nucleotides: TGTGCCAGCAGCTTAGTTCGGGGATCGGATGAAAAACTGTTTTTT. This encodes CASSLVRGSDEKLFF.